What follows are 28 T cell receptor beta chains derived from one specimen sequenced in a study of OX40 agonist ivuxolimab in advanced cancers. Measured with immunoSEQ multiplex PCR; TCRdb has only the in-frame clones, and not every one. In the table there are approximately 110,000 clones, 85% to 95% of which are singletons. The input for sequencing was CD4+ or CD8+ T cells sorted from blood, taken in a trial of the OX40 agonist ivuxolimab. The receptor set was obtained from an adult with an advanced solid tumor such as melanoma, head and neck, liver or kidney cancer.

This clone was observed a single time. This chain connects TRBV27 to TRBJ2-3; D may be TRBD1 (6 bases). This CDR3 is built from 13 residues. Germline-derived CDR1 and CDR2 are MNHEY and SMNVEV (reference sequence). V lost 2 bases, J lost 10 bases, and 13 bases lay in between. CDR3 protein: CASSLGGTVAQYF. For the CDR3, the DNA is TGTGCCAGCAGTTTAGGGGGCACGGTTGCGCAGTATTTT.

The gene calls are TRBV28 and TRBJ2-7; 8 positions match TRBD1. After removal of 5 bases from V and 3 bases from J, the junction contained 6 bases not matched to a gene. The CDR3 covers 14 residues. CDR1 and CDR2 (germline): MDHEN, SYDVKM. The CDR3 nucleotides read TGTGCCAGCAGTGGCGGGACAGGTCTCTACGAGCAGTACTTC. Its translation is CASSGGTGLYEQYF.

J is TRBJ2-7 and V is TRBV27, with D perhaps TRBD2 (6 bases). The germline gives CDR1 MNHEY, CDR2 SMNVEV (reference sequence). This CDR3 spans 15 amino acids. V was pared by 3 bases and J by 0 bases, with 12 bases between. CDR3 sequence: CASSLGGIGSYEQYF. CDR3 sequence (DNA): TGTGCCAGCAGTTTGGGGGGAATTGGCTCCTACGAGCAGTACTTC.

This clone was counted between two and nine times. The same CDR3 is also encoded by other DNA sequences in this sample. This chain joins TRBV5-1 and TRBJ2-7; 7 nucleotides line up with TRBD2. The V gene's germline CDR1 is SGHRS and CDR2 YFSETQ. This CDR3 has 14 amino acids. Trimming removed 2 bases from V and 0 bases from J; junction bases left unmatched: 2. The CDR3 sequence: CASSFGGSSYEQYF. The CDR3 DNA is TGCGCCAGCAGCTTCGGGGGGAGCTCCTACGAGCAGTACTTC.

V usage is TRBV18 and J usage is TRBJ1-4; a possible D gene is TRBD1 (6 bases). The V end lost 2 bases, the J end lost 4 bases, and 17 bases lay between the germline ends. The CDR3 spans 17 residues. Germline CDR1 KGHSH, CDR2 LQKENI. The CDR3 protein is CASSPANGRGGNEKLFF. For the CDR3, the DNA is TGTGCCAGCTCACCAGCAAATGGCAGGGGCGGTAATGAAAAACTGTTTTTT.

This chain links TRBV2 with TRBJ2-7, with a possible D match to TRBD1 (6 bases). V was trimmed by 9 bases and J by 5 bases, leaving 20 bases between them. From germline, CDR1 is SNHLY and CDR2 FYNNEI. The CDR3 extends over 14 amino acids. In DNA form, the CDR3 reads TGTGCCAGTGTTAGCACAGGGAATCCTCACGAGCAGTACTTC. This translates into CASVSTGNPHEQYF.

This clone was seen more than once but under ten times. This chain links TRBV7-2 with TRBJ1-5; no clear D. The germline V gene encodes CDR1 SGHTA and CDR2 FQGNSA. The ends were cut back, 5 bases at V and 6 bases at J, with 8 bases in the middle. CDR3 size: 12 residues. This chain's CDR3 is CASSILSQPQHF. The CDR3 region has the DNA TGTGCCAGCAGCATTCTAAGTCAGCCCCAGCATTTT.

As concerns this clone: An end of the junction differs from the germline gene, which may be a read error. The V call is TRBV5-4, the J call TRBJ2-7, with 9 nucleotides matching TRBD2. The germline V gene encodes CDR1 SGHNT and CDR2 YYREEE (reference sequence). CDR3 length: 16 amino acids. CDR3 sequence (DNA): TGTGCCGGCAGCCCCGGATTAGCGGGAGCCCTCTACGAGCAGTACTTC. Translating it yields CAGSPGLAGALYEQYF. The variable domain in full, completed from reference TRBV5-4 and TRBJ2-7, reads ETGVTQSPTHLIKTRGQQVTLRCSSQSGHNTVSWYQQALGQGPQFIFQYYREEENGRGNFPPRFSGLQFPNYSSELNVNALELDDSALYLCAGSPGLAGALYEQYFGPGTRLTVT.

The chain joins TRBV6-5 to TRBJ2-3; unclear D gene. Between the trimmed V and J ends, which lost 4 bases and 4 bases, there was a span of 9 bases. The CDR3 is 13 residues long. CDR1 is MNHEY and CDR2 is SVGAGI in the germline V gene. The CDR3 loop reads CASSFHDADTQYF. The CDR3 DNA reads TGTGCCAGCAGTTTCCACGATGCAGATACGCAGTATTTT.

The chain combines TRBV12-5 with TRBJ1-6; 9 bases are a match to TRBD1. The CDR3 extends over 15 amino acids. V was clipped by 5 bases and J by 5 bases; unmatched bases: 4. CDR1 and CDR2 (germline): LGHNT, FRNRAP. In nucleotides, the CDR3 is TGTGCTAGTGGTCCCGGGACAGGGCATAATTCACCCCTCCACTTT. It is translated as CASGPGTGHNSPLHF.

The chain combines TRBV5-1 with TRBJ1-4; the D gene is possibly TRBD1 (6 bases). The length of the CDR3 is 18 residues. CDR1 and CDR2 from the germline V gene are SGHRS and YFSETQ. V lost 4 bases and J 8 bases, leaving 27 bases between the germline ends. Here the CDR3 DNA reads TGCGCCAGCAGCACGAGGCCGGGACATTCCTCGGGAGGCGAAAAACTGTTTTTT. Its protein is CASSTRPGHSSGGEKLFF.

The chain recombines TRBV27 with TRBJ2-7; TRBD2 matches at 9 bases. The V gene's germline CDR1 is MNHEY and CDR2 SMNVEV (reference sequence). This CDR3 region has 15 residues. The ends lost 2 bases at V and 3 bases at J; junction bases unmatched: 5. Here the CDR3 reads CASSLGLAGLYEQYF. As DNA, the CDR3 is TGTGCCAGCAGTTTAGGGCTAGCGGGGCTCTACGAGCAGTACTTC.

The CDR3 reads CSVDSGYSPSYEQYF. The CDR3 nucleotides are TGCAGCGTTGATAGCGGGTACAGTCCATCCTACGAGCAGTACTTC. The chain is built from TRBV29-1 and TRBJ2-7; 7 nucleotides line up with TRBD2. The CDR3 has 15 amino acids. The trim removed 3 bases at V and 1 base at J, leaving 9 bases unmatched. Germline loops: CDR1 SQVTM, CDR2 ANQGSEA.

The CDR3 protein is CASSSGAGGRNSPLHF. The CDR3 DNA is TGTGCCAGCAGTTCTGGGGCGGGGGGCAGGAATTCACCCCTCCACTTT. The chain couples TRBV27 to TRBJ1-6, with D perhaps matching TRBD1 (6 bases). Germline CDR1 reads MNHEY; CDR2 reads SMNVEV (reference sequence). CDR3 length equals 16 residues. V dropped 4 bases and J dropped 7 bases, with 17 bases sitting between them.

Only one count was recorded for this clone. V gene TRBV4-2 combines with J gene TRBJ2-2; D possibly corresponds to TRBD2 (6 bases). Looked up from germline, CDR1 is LGHNA and CDR2 is YNFKEQ. The V gene lost 7 bases and the J gene lost 6 bases, with 15 bases spanning the gap. The CDR3 covers 14 residues. DNA for the CDR3: TGTGCCAGCACCTCAACTAGCCAGGCCGGGGAGCTGTTTTTT. This sequence encodes CASTSTSQAGELFF.

This clone was seen a few times. The chain carries TRBV5-1 and TRBJ2-2; 7 bases fit TRBD1. The CDR3 length is 18 residues. Germline V gene sequence: CDR1 SGHRS, CDR2 YFSETQ. V gave up 4 bases and J gave up 6 bases; unmatched junction bases: 18. The CDR3 is CASSPNPTGAISAGELFF. CDR3 DNA sequence: TGCGCCAGCAGCCCTAACCCCACAGGGGCAATATCTGCCGGGGAGCTGTTTTTT.

The chain joins TRBV7-8 to TRBJ2-2; the D call may be TRBD1 or TRBD2 (5 bases each). This CDR3 spans 14 amino acids. The V gene lost 1 base and the J gene lost 7 bases, with 10 bases spanning the gap. Germline loops: CDR1 SGHVS, CDR2 FQNEAQ. This CDR3 is CASSLEWGIGELFF. CDR3 DNA sequence: TGTGCCAGCAGCTTAGAATGGGGGATCGGGGAGCTGTTTTTT. Based on the CDR3 plus reference TRBV7-8 and TRBJ2-2, the full variable domain is GAGVSQSPRYKVAKRGQDVALRCDPISGHVSLFWYQQALGQGPEFLTYFQNEAQLDKSGLPSDRFFAERPEGSVSTLKIQRTQQEDSAVYLCASSLEWGIGELFFGEGSRLTVL.

This clone came up once. The V call is TRBV9, the J call TRBJ2-1; D possibly uses TRBD1 or TRBD2 (5 bases each). The CDR3 consists of 16 residues. CDR1 is SGDLS and CDR2 is YYNGEE in the germline V gene. V gave up 0 bases and J gave up 2 bases, with 12 bases separating them. The CDR3 here is CASSVASGGTYNEQFF. As DNA, the CDR3 is TGTGCCAGCAGCGTAGCCAGTGGGGGTACCTACAATGAGCAGTTCTTC.

The V call is TRBV29-1, the J call TRBJ2-2, with D perhaps matching TRBD1 (6 bases). The ends were cut back, 6 bases at V and 5 bases at J, with 13 bases in the middle. Per the germline V gene, CDR1 is SQVTM and CDR2 is ANQGSEA. The CDR3 has 13 amino acids. The CDR3, as DNA: TGCAGCGTGGGACACCCGGATACCGGGGAGCTGTTTTTT. Translating it yields CSVGHPDTGELFF.

The chain recombines TRBV4-2 with TRBJ2-7; 12 bases are shared with TRBD2. Germline loops: CDR1 LGHNA, CDR2 YNFKEQ. The trim removed 0 bases at V and 0 bases at J, leaving 6 bases unmatched. This CDR3 has 18 residues. The DNA of the CDR3 is TGTGCCAGCAGCCAAGAACTAGCGGGAGGCCCCTACTCCTACGAGCAGTACTTC. Encoded protein: CASSQELAGGPYSYEQYF.

This sequence joins TRBV2 and TRBJ1-5; TRBD1 aligns across 9 bases. Per the germline V gene, CDR1 is SNHLY and CDR2 is FYNNEI. The CDR3 totals 17 residues. With V trimmed by 8 bases and J by 0 bases, 11 bases remained unmatched. CDR3 residues: CASHPPGQGNSNQPQHF. CDR3 nucleotide sequence: TGTGCCAGCCACCCCCCGGGACAGGGAAATAGCAATCAGCCCCAGCATTTT.

The rearrangement joins TRBV10-1 to TRBJ2-1; TRBD1 agrees at 7 bases. This CDR3 region has 15 residues. CDR1 and CDR2 from the germline V gene are WNHNN and SYGVQD (reference sequence). V gave up 3 bases and J gave up 0 bases; unmatched junction bases: 2. The chain's CDR3 is CASSEGTVSYNEQFF. The CDR3 DNA follows: TGCGCCAGCAGTGAAGGGACAGTCTCCTACAATGAGCAGTTCTTC.

This chain connects TRBV12-5 to TRBJ2-4; D unresolved. Germline loops: CDR1 LGHNT, CDR2 FRNRAP. The V gene lost 4 bases and the J gene lost 10 bases, with 11 bases spanning the gap. The CDR3 is 12 amino acids. CDR3 region: CASGSPTQIQYF. CDR3 coding DNA: TGTGCTAGTGGTTCTCCTACTCAGATTCAGTACTTC.

The chain links TRBV28 to TRBJ1-5; TRBD1 matches 8 bases. Per germline, CDR1 MDHEN and CDR2 SYDVKM. The CDR3 has 16 amino acids. V trimming: 2 bases; J trimming: 0 bases; junction bases outside the gene matches: 3. The CDR3 DNA follows: TGTGCCAGCAGTTTAGGGACAGGCTATAGCAATCAGCCCCAGCATTTT. Encoded protein: CASSLGTGYSNQPQHF.

This chain uses TRBV30 with TRBJ2-1; D uncertain. CDR3 length equals 14 residues. Trimming removed 3 bases at V and 4 bases at J, with 13 bases between. Germline V gene data show CDR1 as GTSNPN and CDR2 as SVGIG (reference sequence). Written as DNA, the CDR3 is TGTGCCTGGAGGACGATTTCCGCTTACAATGAGCAGTTCTTC. Residues: CAWRTISAYNEQFF.

V and J are TRBV2 and TRBJ1-1, with a weak D call TRBD1 (6 bases). CDR1 is SNHLY and CDR2 is FYNNEI in the germline V gene. The CDR3 has 13 amino acids. V was cut by 3 bases and J by 4 bases, with 9 bases left in between. CDR3: CASSETGFTEAFF. CDR3 DNA: TGTGCCAGCAGTGAGACAGGTTTCACTGAAGCTTTCTTT. The whole variable domain, filled in from reference TRBV2 and TRBJ1-1, reads EPEVTQTPSHQVTQMGQEVILRCVPISNHLYFYWYRQILGQKVEFLVSFYNNEISEKSEIFDDQFSVERPDGSNFTLKIRSTKLEDSAMYFCASSETGFTEAFFGQGTRLTVV.

The V and J genes are TRBV25-1 and TRBJ2-7, with TRBD2 matching over 13 bases. The germline CDR1 and CDR2 sequences are MGHDK and SYGVNS. Trimming took 2 bases from V and 7 from J; bases not matched to a gene: 8. The CDR3 loop spans 16 amino acids. CDR3 sequence (DNA): TGTGCCAGCAGTGAAGGTAGGACTAGCGGGAGAGGGGAGCAGTACTTC. Encoded protein: CASSEGRTSGRGEQYF.

This sequence joins TRBV5-1 and TRBJ1-1; no clear D. Trimming cost V 2 bases and J 1 base, with 6 bases left between them. Germline V gene sequence: CDR1 SGHRS, CDR2 YFSETQ. The CDR3 spans 13 residues. This chain's CDR3 is CASSFEPNTEAFF. CDR3 in DNA: TGCGCCAGCAGCTTCGAGCCGAACACTGAAGCTTTCTTT.